What follows are 20 T cell receptor beta chains derived from one specimen sequenced in a study of blood T cell repertoires in COVID-19. Method: immunoSEQ multiplex PCR; TCRdb's copy keeps in-frame clones and lacks some. The sample contains 250,000 to 350,000 clones, approximately 83% of which appear only once. Sequenced: PBMCs or T cells enriched from blood (not recorded which). Receptors originate from a woman in her twenties or thirties who had recovered from COVID-19.

The chain has TRBV9 and TRBJ1-4; 9 bases map to TRBD1. From germline, CDR1 is SGDLS and CDR2 YYNGEE. V was pared by 3 bases and J by 7 bases, with 7 bases of the junction left unmatched. The CDR3 is made up of 15 amino acids. The CDR3 coding sequence is TGTGCCAGCAGCGCGCGGACAGGGGTATTTGAAAAACTGTTTTTT. This sequence encodes CASSARTGVFEKLFF.

V usage is TRBV5-1 and J usage is TRBJ2-3, with D possibly matching TRBD2 (5 bases). This CDR3 spans 17 amino acids. Germline lookup yields CDR1 SGHRS and CDR2 YFSETQ. With 4 bases removed from V and 0 bases from J, the gap between germline ends came to 18 bases. Here the CDR3 reads CASSPARWERSTDTQYF. The CDR3 DNA is TGCGCCAGCAGCCCCGCCCGGTGGGAGAGGAGCACAGATACGCAGTATTTT. Based on the CDR3 plus reference TRBV5-1 and TRBJ2-3, the full variable domain is KAGVTQTPRYLIKTRGQQVTLSCSPISGHRSVSWYQQTPGQGLQFLFEYFSETQRNKGNFPGRFSGRQFSNSRSEMNVSTLELGDSALYLCASSPARWERSTDTQYFGPGTRLTVL.

The chain carries TRBV5-5 and TRBJ2-7, with 9 bases identical to TRBD1. The trim removed 4 bases at V and 2 bases at J, leaving 7 bases unmatched. Germline V gene sequence: CDR1 SGHKS, CDR2 YYEKEE (reference sequence). The CDR3 length is 15 residues. The CDR3 DNA sequence: TGTGCCAGCAGCAGCCGGGACAGGGCTGCCTACGAGCAGTACTTC. The encoded protein is CASSSRDRAAYEQYF. Full variable domain (remainder filled in from reference TRBV5-5 and TRBJ2-7): DAGVTQSPTHLIKTRGQQVTLRCSPISGHKSVSWYQQVLGQGPQFIFQYYEKEERGRGNFPDRFSARQFPNYSSELNVNALLLGDSALYLCASSSRDRAAYEQYFGPGTRLTVT.

The chain carries TRBV24-1 and TRBJ2-5; D might be TRBD1 (5 bases). Germline V gene lookup returns CDR1 KGHDR and CDR2 SFDVKD. The CDR3 contains 15 residues. The V end lost 1 base, the J end lost 4 bases, and 12 bases lay between the germline ends. The CDR3 DNA reads TGTGCCACCAGTGATTTCGCAGGGAACAGAGAGACCCAGTACTTC. This encodes CATSDFAGNRETQYF.

The J gene is TRBJ1-6, the V gene TRBV7-9, with 7 bases that match TRBD1. The CDR3 is 16 residues long. Germline CDR1 reads SEHNR; CDR2 reads FQNEAQ (reference sequence). V trimming: 3 bases; J trimming: 5 bases; junction bases outside the gene matches: 7. Here the CDR3 reads CASSLVYGTDNSPLHF. The CDR3 DNA sequence: TGTGCCAGCAGCTTGGTATACGGGACAGATAATTCACCCCTCCACTTT.

This clone was seen a single time. This chain uses TRBV24-1 with TRBJ1-3; tentatively, D is TRBD1 (6 bases). Trimming removed 4 bases from V and 4 bases from J, with 10 bases in between. The germline gives CDR1 KGHDR, CDR2 SFDVKD. The CDR3 runs 14 residues. DNA for the CDR3: TGTGCCACCAGTGACCGGGGACAAGGAAACACCATATATTTT. This gives the protein CATSDRGQGNTIYF.

Turning to this clone: In the same sample, other DNA sequences code for this CDR3. The gene calls are TRBV6-5 and TRBJ1-2; 7 bases line up with TRBD1. CDR1 and CDR2 from the germline V gene are MNHEY and SVGAGI. The V segment lost 5 bases and the J segment 8 bases; nucleotides outside the gene matches: 5. The CDR3 runs 12 residues. This chain's CDR3 is CASSNRGGGYTF. CDR3 bases: TGTGCCAGCAGTAACAGGGGAGGAGGCTACACCTTC.

In this sample, this clone turned up a few times. The V and J genes are TRBV7-9 and TRBJ1-1; D perhaps matches TRBD1 (5 bases). The germline V and J ends were trimmed by 3 bases and 5 bases, with 13 bases remaining between them. The CDR3 extends over 14 amino acids. Germline CDR1 SEHNR, CDR2 FQNEAQ (reference sequence). CDR3 DNA sequence: TGTGCCAGCAGCTTGGTAAGGGGCCGGACTGAAGCTTTCTTT. Protein product: CASSLVRGRTEAFF.

J is TRBJ1-5 and V is TRBV28, with TRBD1 matching over 7 bases. CDR3 length: 15 amino acids. J gave up 11 bases and V 5 bases, and 15 bases lay outside the gene matches. Germline V gives CDR1 MDHEN, CDR2 SYDVKM. The CDR3 DNA reads TGTGCCAGCAGTCCCGGGACAGATTTAATCACGACCCAGCATTTT. It translates to CASSPGTDLITTQHF.

The rearrangement links TRBV19 to TRBJ2-7, with D unclear. The CDR3 has 14 residues. Per the germline V gene, CDR1 is LNHDA and CDR2 is SQIVND (reference sequence). Trimming took 1 base from V and 0 from J, leaving 7 bases between them. CDR3: CASSIGRNSYEQYF. The CDR3 DNA sequence: TGTGCCAGTAGTATAGGCAGGAACTCCTACGAGCAGTACTTC.

The chain links TRBV5-6 to TRBJ1-5; no definite D call. V was pared by 5 bases and J by 3 bases, with 21 bases between. This CDR3 has 17 amino acids. Germline lookup yields CDR1 SGHDT and CDR2 YYEEEE. This CDR3 reads CASRRKKPHGVNQPQHF. The CDR3 DNA reads as TGTGCCAGCAGACGAAAAAAACCCCACGGGGTCAATCAGCCCCAGCATTTT.

The chain uses TRBV11-2 and TRBJ1-2; TRBD1 aligns across 7 bases. V was clipped by 2 bases and J by 7 bases; unmatched bases: 4. The length of the CDR3 is 13 residues. The germline V gene has CDR1 SGHAT and CDR2 FQNNGV. CDR3 sequence reads: CASSLNNRGGYTF. In nucleotides, the CDR3 is TGTGCCAGCAGCTTAAACAACAGGGGTGGCTACACCTTC.

This rearrangement joins TRBV27 to TRBJ1-3, with 8 bases fitting TRBD1. The germline gives CDR1 MNHEY, CDR2 SMNVEV (reference sequence). Unmatched junction bases numbered 16, after V lost 8 bases and J lost 4 bases. The CDR3 runs 17 residues. The CDR3 is CASRKHDRGLEGNTIYF. The CDR3 region has the DNA TGTGCCAGCCGAAAGCACGACAGGGGTTTAGAAGGAAACACCATATATTTT.

The chain links TRBV5-4 to TRBJ1-4; 7 nucleotides match TRBD1. The V gene end was trimmed by 4 bases and the J gene end by 3 bases; junction bases not matched to a gene: 3. The CDR3 contains 14 residues. Germline assignment: CDR1 SGHNT and CDR2 YYREEE (reference sequence). The CDR3 here is CASSVGQPNEKLFF. The CDR3 coding sequence is TGTGCCAGCAGCGTGGGACAGCCTAATGAAAAACTGTTTTTT.

This clone was seen only once. This rearrangement joins TRBV28 to TRBJ2-7; no clear D gene. The germline gives CDR1 MDHEN, CDR2 SYDVKM. Deletions cut 8 bases from V and 3 bases from J, with 5 bases between. This CDR3 has 10 residues. CDR3 coding DNA: TGTGCCAGCGCAGACTACGAGCAGTACTTC. It translates to CASADYEQYF.

This clone was detected once. The chain employs TRBV28 and TRBJ2-7; the D gene is possibly TRBD1 (5 bases). The CDR3 sequence is 17 residues long. Per germline, CDR1 MDHEN and CDR2 SYDVKM. Trimming pared 4 bases from V and 0 bases from J, leaving 19 bases between. In nucleotides, the CDR3 is TGTGCCAGCAGTTCCTACTTTGTCCTTAGGGGCTCCTACGAGCAGTACTTC. It encodes CASSSYFVLRGSYEQYF.

This clone has a handful of counts. The CDR3 DNA reads as TGTGCCGCCAGGAGTTGGACTGCTGATGAGCAGTTCTTC. The encoded protein is CAARSWTADEQFF. This rearrangement joins TRBV10-3 to TRBJ2-1, with D tentatively TRBD2 (5 bases). CDR1 ENHRY and CDR2 SYGVKD come from the germline V gene. V lost 11 bases, J lost 8 bases, and 19 bases lay in between. CDR3 size: 13 residues.

The chain joins TRBV3-1 (or the pseudogene TRBV3-2) to TRBJ2-7; 14 nucleotides agree with TRBD2. The CDR3 spans 15 residues. Trimming cost V 7 bases and J 7 bases; bases outside gene matches: 9. CDR1 is LGHDT, CDR2 YNNKEL, per germline (reference sequence). The CDR3 nucleotides are TGTGCCAGCACCCTCGGACTAGCGGGAGGTGGGGAGCAGTACTTC. Translation: CASTLGLAGGGEQYF.

The V call is TRBV28, the J call TRBJ1-2; 8 nucleotides align to TRBD1. Germline V gene data show CDR1 as MDHEN and CDR2 as SYDVKM. This CDR3 contains 14 residues. Trimming removed 6 bases from V and 7 bases from J; junction bases left unmatched: 10. The CDR3 loop reads CASSRRSDRGGYTF. CDR3 DNA sequence: TGTGCCAGCAGCCGACGTTCTGACAGGGGTGGCTACACCTTC.

This clone appeared once. The rearrangement links TRBV9 to TRBJ2-2; the match to TRBD1 covers 8 bases. Trimming took 3 bases from V and 5 from J; bases not matched to a gene: 3. Germline-derived CDR1 and CDR2 are SGDLS and YYNGEE. The CDR3 spans 14 residues. CDR3 in amino acids: CASSEDRGTGELFF. CDR3 in DNA: TGTGCCAGCAGCGAAGACAGGGGAACCGGGGAGCTGTTTTTT.